Listed below are T cell receptor beta chains from one sample, sequenced in a study of control samples from healthy donors and cancer patients. The method was immunoSEQ multiplex PCR; TCRdb's version includes in-frame clones alone and lacks a portion of them. The sample has about 190,000 clones, approximately 91% seen once. Input material: blood. The receptors originated from a young man in good health. CDR3s include the opening cysteine and the closing phenylalanine or tryptophan. A D gene is named only where the DNA matches it firmly. Clone sizes are given selectively: once, few, many, or a class where the clone is expanded.

CDR3 protein | CDR3 DNA | V gene | clone size | D gene | J gene
CASSLEGFGGNTIYF | TGTGCCAGCAGCTTAGAAGGGTTTGGCGGAAACACCATATATTTT | TRBV7-8 | NA | NA | TRBJ1-3
CASSKAQKVGQGARNTIYF | NA | TRBV21-1 | NA | NA | TRBJ1-3
CASSGDTDTQYF | TGTGCCAGCAGCGGTGACACAGATACGCAGTATTTT | TRBV3-1/TRBV3-2 | few | NA | TRBJ2-3
CASSSRPGQPRPFQPQHF | TGTGCCAGCAGCTCCAGACCGGGACAGCCAAGACCATTTCAGCCCCAGCATTTT | TRBV7-8 | NA | TRBD1 | TRBJ1-5
CASSRGRLYEQYF | TGTGCCAGTAGTCGTGGACGGCTCTACGAGCAGTACTTC | TRBV19 | NA | NA | TRBJ2-7
CASSPQGLITSETQYF | TGTGCCAGCAGCCCCCAAGGTCTTATAACATCAGAGACCCAGTACTTC | TRBV11-2 | NA | NA | TRBJ2-5
CASSLSEGLGTSYNEQFF | TGTGCCAGCAGTTTAAGCGAGGGCCTCGGGACGTCCTACAATGAGCAGTTCTTC | TRBV28 | few | NA | TRBJ2-1
CASSSTGATTDTQYF | TGTGCCAGCAGTTCGACAGGGGCCACCACAGATACGCAGTATTTT | TRBV6-4 | NA | TRBD1 | TRBJ2-3
CASGPRVHQPQHF | TGTGCTAGTGGTCCCCGAGTGCATCAGCCCCAGCATTTT | TRBV12-5 | NA | NA | TRBJ1-5
CASSPTGQVSYEQYF | TGTGCCAGCAGCCCAACGGGACAGGTCTCCTACGAGCAGTACTTC | TRBV11-2 | NA | TRBD1 | TRBJ2-7
CASSFGTAGGAGNTIYF | TGTGCCAGCAGCTTTGGGACTGCCGGTGGAGCTGGAAACACCATATATTTT | TRBV7-9 | NA | NA | TRBJ1-3
CASSIGRGFADPYEQYF | TGTGCCAGTAGTATCGGCCGGGGCTTCGCAGACCCCTACGAGCAGTACTTC | TRBV19 | once | NA | TRBJ2-7
CATSGGGQETQYF | TGTGCCACCTCCGGGGGGGGCCAAGAGACCCAGTACTTC | TRBV24-1 | NA | TRBD2 | TRBJ2-5
CASSPLIEQGPTF | TGTGCCAGCAGTCCGCTAATAGAACAGGGCCCCACCTTC | TRBV6-2/TRBV6-3 | once | NA | TRBJ1-2